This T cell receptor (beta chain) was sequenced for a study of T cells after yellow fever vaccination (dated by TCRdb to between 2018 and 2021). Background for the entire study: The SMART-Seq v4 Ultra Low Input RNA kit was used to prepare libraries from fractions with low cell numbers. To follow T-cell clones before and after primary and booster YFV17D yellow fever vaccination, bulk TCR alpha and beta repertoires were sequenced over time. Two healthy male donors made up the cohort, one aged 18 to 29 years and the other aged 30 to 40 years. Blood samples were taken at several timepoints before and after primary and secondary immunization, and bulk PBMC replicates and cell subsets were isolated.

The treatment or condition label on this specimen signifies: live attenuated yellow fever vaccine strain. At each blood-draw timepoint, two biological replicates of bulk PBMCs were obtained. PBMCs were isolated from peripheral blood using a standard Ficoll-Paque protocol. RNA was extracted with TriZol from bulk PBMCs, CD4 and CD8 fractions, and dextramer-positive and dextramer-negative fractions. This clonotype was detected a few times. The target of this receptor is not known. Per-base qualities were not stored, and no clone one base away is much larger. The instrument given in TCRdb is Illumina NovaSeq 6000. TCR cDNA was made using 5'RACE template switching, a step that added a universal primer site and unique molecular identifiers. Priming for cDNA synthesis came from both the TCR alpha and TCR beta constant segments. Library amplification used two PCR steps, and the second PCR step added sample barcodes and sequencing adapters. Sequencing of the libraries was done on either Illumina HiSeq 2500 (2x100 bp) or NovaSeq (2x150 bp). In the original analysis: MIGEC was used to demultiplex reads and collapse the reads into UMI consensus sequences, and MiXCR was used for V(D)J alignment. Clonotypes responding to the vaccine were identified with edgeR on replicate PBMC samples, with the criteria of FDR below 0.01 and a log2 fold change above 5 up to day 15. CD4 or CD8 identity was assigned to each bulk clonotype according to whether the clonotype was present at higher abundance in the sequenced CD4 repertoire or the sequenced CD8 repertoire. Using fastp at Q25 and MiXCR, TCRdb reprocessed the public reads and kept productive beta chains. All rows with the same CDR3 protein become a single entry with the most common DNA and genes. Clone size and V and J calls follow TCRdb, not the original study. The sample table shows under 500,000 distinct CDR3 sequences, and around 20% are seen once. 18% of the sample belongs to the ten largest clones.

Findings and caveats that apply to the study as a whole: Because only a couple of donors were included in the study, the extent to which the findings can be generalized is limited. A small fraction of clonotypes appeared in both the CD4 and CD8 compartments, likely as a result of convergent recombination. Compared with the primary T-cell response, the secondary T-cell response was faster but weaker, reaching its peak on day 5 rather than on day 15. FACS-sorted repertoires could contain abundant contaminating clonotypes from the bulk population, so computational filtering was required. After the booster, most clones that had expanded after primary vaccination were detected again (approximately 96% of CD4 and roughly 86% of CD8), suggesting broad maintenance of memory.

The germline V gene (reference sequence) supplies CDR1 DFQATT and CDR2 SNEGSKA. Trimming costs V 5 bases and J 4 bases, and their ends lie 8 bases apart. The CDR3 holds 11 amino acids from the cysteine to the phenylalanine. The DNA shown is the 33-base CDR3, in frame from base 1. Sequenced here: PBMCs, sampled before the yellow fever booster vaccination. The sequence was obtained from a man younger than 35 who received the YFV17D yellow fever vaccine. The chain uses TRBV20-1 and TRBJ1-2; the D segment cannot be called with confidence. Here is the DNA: TGCAGTGCTTTTATGGGCTATGGCTACACCTTC. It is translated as CSAFMGYGYTF.